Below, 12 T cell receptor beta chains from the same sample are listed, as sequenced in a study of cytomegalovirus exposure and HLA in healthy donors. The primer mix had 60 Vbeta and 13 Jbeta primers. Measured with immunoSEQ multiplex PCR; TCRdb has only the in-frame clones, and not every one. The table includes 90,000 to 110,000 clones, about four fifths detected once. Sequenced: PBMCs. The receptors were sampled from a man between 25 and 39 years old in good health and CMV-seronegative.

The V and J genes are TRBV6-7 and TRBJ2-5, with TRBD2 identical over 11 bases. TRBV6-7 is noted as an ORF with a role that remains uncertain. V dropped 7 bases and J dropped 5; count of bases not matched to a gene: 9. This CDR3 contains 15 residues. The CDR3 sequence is CASTNRTSGRETQYF. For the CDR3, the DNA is TGTGCCAGCACCAACCGGACTAGCGGGCGTGAGACCCAGTACTTC.

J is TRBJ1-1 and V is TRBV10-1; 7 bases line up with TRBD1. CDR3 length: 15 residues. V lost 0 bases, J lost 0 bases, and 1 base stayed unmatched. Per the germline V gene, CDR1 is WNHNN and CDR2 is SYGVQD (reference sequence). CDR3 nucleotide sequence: TGCGCCAGCAGTGAGTCGACAGGGATGAACACTGAAGCTTTCTTT. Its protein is CASSESTGMNTEAFF.

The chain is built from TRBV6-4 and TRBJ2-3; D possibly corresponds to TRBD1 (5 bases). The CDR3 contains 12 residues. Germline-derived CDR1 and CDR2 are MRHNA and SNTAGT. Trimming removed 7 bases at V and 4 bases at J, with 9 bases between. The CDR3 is CASTDISDTQYF. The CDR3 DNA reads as TGTGCCAGCACGGACATTTCAGATACGCAGTATTTT.

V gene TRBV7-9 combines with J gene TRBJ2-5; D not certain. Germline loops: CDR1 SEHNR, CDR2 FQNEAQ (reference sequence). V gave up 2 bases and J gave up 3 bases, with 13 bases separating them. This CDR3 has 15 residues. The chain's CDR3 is CASSLLLSEKETQYF. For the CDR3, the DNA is TGTGCCAGCAGCTTACTTTTATCAGAAAAAGAGACCCAGTACTTC.

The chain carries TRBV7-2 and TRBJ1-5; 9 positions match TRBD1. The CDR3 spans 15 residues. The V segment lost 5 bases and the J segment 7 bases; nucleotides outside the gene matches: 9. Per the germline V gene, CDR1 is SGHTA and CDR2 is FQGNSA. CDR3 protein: CASSRNGQGPQPQHF. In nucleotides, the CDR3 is TGTGCCAGCAGCCGAAACGGACAGGGGCCCCAGCCCCAGCATTTT.

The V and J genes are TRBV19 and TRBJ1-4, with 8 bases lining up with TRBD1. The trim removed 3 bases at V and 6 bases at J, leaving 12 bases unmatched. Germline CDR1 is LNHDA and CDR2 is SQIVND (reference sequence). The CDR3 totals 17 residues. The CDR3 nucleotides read TGTGCCAGTAGTATTTTTTCCAGGGGGCTAAATGATGAAAAACTGTTTTTT. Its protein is CASSIFSRGLNDEKLFF.

CDR3: CASSNRTSGSGGETQYF. The CDR3 nucleotides are TGCGCCAGCAGCAATCGGACTAGCGGGAGTGGTGGAGAGACCCAGTACTTC. The chain uses TRBV5-1 and TRBJ2-5; 13 positions match TRBD2. CDR3 length: 17 amino acids. The J segment lost 4 bases and the V segment lost 4 bases, leaving 10 bases of the junction unmatched. Germline V gene sequence: CDR1 SGHRS, CDR2 YFSETQ.

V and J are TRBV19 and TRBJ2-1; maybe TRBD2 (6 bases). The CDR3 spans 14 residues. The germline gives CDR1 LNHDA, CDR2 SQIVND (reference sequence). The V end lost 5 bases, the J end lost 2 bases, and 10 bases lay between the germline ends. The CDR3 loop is CASSLGRTYNEQFF. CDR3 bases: TGTGCCAGTAGTTTAGGGAGGACCTACAATGAGCAGTTCTTC.

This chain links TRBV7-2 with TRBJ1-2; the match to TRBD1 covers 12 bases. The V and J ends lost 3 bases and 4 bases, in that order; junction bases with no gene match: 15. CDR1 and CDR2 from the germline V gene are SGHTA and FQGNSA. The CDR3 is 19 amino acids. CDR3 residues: CASSFFGTGGAGSVYGYTF. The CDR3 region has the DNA TGTGCCAGCAGCTTTTTTGGGACAGGGGGCGCCGGTTCCGTCTATGGCTACACCTTC.

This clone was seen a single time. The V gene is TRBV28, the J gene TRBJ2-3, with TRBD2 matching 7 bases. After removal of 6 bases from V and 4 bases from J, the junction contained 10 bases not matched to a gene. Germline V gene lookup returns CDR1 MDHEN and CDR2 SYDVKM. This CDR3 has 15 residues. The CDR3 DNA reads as TGTGCCAGCAGCGGGGGGACTTTAAGGGCAGATACGCAGTATTTT. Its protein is CASSGGTLRADTQYF.

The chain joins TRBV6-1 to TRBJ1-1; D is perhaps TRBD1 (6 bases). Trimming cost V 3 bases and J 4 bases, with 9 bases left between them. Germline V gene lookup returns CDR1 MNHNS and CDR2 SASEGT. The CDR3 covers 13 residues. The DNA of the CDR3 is TGTGCCAGCAGTGAGAGGGACACCACTGAAGCTTTCTTT. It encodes CASSERDTTEAFF.

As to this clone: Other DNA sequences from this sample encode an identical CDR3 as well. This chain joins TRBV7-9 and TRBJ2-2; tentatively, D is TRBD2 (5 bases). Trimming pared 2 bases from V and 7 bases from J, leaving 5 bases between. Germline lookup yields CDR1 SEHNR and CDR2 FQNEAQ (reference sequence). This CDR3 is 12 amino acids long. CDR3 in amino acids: CASSLSGGELFF. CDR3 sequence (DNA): TGTGCCAGCAGCTTAAGCGGCGGGGAGCTGTTTTTT.